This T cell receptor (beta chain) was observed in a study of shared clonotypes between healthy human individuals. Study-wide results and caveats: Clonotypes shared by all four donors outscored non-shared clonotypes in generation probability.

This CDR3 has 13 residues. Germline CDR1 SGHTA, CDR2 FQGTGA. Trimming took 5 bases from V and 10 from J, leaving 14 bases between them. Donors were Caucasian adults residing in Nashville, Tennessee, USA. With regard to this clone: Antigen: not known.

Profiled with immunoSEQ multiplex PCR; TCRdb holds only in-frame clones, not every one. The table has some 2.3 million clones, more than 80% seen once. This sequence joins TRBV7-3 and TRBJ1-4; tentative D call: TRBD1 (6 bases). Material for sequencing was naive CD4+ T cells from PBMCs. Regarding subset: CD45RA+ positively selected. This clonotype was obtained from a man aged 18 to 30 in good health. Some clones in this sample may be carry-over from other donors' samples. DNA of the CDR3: TGTGCCAGCAGCACCCAACAGGGTGGAAAACTGTTTTTT. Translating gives CASSTQQGGKLFF.